This T cell receptor (beta chain) was sequenced during a study of CD8+ T cells in alopecia areata. Germline values: CDR1 MNHEY, CDR2 SVGAGI. This CDR3 contains 13 residues. V was cut by 5 bases and J by 0 bases, with 7 bases left in between. Isolated RNA was reverse transcribed into cDNA used as the sequencing template. Produced via immunoSEQ multiplex PCR; TCRdb's table is partial and in-frame only. The table records about 110,000 clones, 45% to 60% of them present only once. The source material was NKG2D-low CD8+ T cells sorted from blood. V is TRBV6-5 and J is TRBJ1-1, with D hard to call. The TCR comes from a human donor with alopecia areata. CDR3 bases: TGTGCCAGCAGTCTCGGGGTGAACACTGAAGCTTTCTTT. Amino acids: CASSLGVNTEAFF.